This entry lists 9 T cell receptor beta chains sequenced from one sample in a study of regulatory T cells in long-lasting Graves disease. Stated time point: newly diagnosed GD, antithyroid drugs for less than 3 months. The authors made the TCR library using RNA they extracted from PBMCs. Arm-PCR of CDR3 regions and iRepertoire HTBI primers were used to build TCR beta libraries. MiXCR was run by TCRdb on the multiplex PCR reads, yielding one entry per CDR3 protein. The sample gives roughly 530,000 distinct CDR3 sequences, more than 15% of which show up once; 20% to 25% is in the top ten. The same data also contributed to another study, on T cells in Graves' hyperthyroidism and ophthalmopathy.

The sequencing here drew on peripheral blood mononuclear cells (PBMCs), taken at new diagnosis, from a patient treated with antithyroid drugs. Receptors were obtained from a middle-aged woman with Graves disease.

The chain recombines TRBV7-2 with TRBJ1-2, with 7 positions matching TRBD1. CDR1 is SGHTA and CDR2 is FQGNSA in the germline V gene. This CDR3 comprises 16 residues. Trimming took 0 bases from V and 0 from J; bases not matched to a gene: 4. The CDR3 is CASSLAQGGTNYGYTF. CDR3 DNA sequence: TGTGCCAGCAGCTTAGCGCAGGGGGGGACTAACTATGGCTACACCTTC.

The chain has TRBV19 and TRBJ1-6; possibly TRBD1 for D (5 bases). Germline CDR1 LNHDA, CDR2 SQIVND (reference sequence). The length of the CDR3 is 14 residues. With 6 bases removed from V and 7 bases from J, the gap between germline ends came to 13 bases. CDR3 in amino acids: CASSETGLNSPLHF. DNA of the CDR3: TGTGCCAGTAGCGAAACAGGTTTAAATTCACCCCTCCACTTT.

This clonotype came up many times. CDR3 DNA sequence: TGCAGTGCGTCGGAGGGGAGCTCCTACAATGAGCAGTTCTTC. Translated, it gives CSASEGSSYNEQFF. This chain joins TRBV20-1 and TRBJ2-1; D is perhaps TRBD2 (6 bases). The CDR3 is made up of 14 amino acids. V dropped 6 bases and J dropped 0 bases, with 12 bases sitting between them. The germline V gene has CDR1 DFQATT and CDR2 SNEGSKA (reference sequence).

This clonotype occurred many times. The chain recombines TRBV28 with TRBJ1-1, with a tentative D call TRBD1 (6 bases). The length of the CDR3 is 16 residues. The germline V gene encodes CDR1 MDHEN and CDR2 SYDVKM. The V and J ends lost 2 bases and 1 base respectively, with 14 bases between them. The CDR3 DNA is TGTGCCAGCAGTTTACCTTTGGGGGCAGCGAACACTGAAGCTTTCTTT. Translated: CASSLPLGAANTEAFF.

This clonotype occurred many times. The rearrangement joins TRBV12-3 or TRBV12-4 to TRBJ2-5; 7 bases fit TRBD1. This CDR3 spans 14 amino acids. The J segment lost 5 bases and the V segment lost 7 bases, leaving 10 bases of the junction unmatched. Written as DNA, the CDR3 is TGTGCCAGCATGAACAGGGGAGCCGGGGAGACCCAGTACTTC. It yields the protein CASMNRGAGETQYF.

This clonotype was counted at least ten times. The rearrangement uses TRBV12-3 or TRBV12-4 and TRBJ1-4; no firm D call. Trimming cost V 3 bases and J 8 bases, with 16 bases left between them. This CDR3 is built from 15 residues. The CDR3 sequence is CASSLVSHRGEKLFF. CDR3 coding DNA: TGTGCCAGCAGTTTGGTGTCACATAGAGGGGAAAAACTGTTTTTT.

CDR3 sequence: CASSERIQNTGELFF. CDR3 coding DNA: TGCGCCAGCTCCGAGCGAATCCAGAACACCGGGGAGCTGTTTTTT. The rearrangement uses TRBV5-1 and TRBJ2-2; no clear D. Germline V gene lookup returns CDR1 SGHRS and CDR2 YFSETQ. V lost 7 bases and J lost 1, with 14 bases in between. This CDR3 contains 15 residues. Based on the CDR3 plus reference TRBV5-1 and TRBJ2-2, the full variable domain is KAGVTQTPRYLIKTRGQQVTLSCSPISGHRSVSWYQQTPGQGLQFLFEYFSETQRNKGNFPGRFSGRQFSNSRSEMNVSTLELGDSALYLCASSERIQNTGELFFGEGSRLTVL.

This clonotype was seen at least ten times. V and J are TRBV3-1 and TRBJ1-5; 11 bases line up with TRBD1. The V and J ends lost 4 bases and 6 bases, in that order; junction bases with no gene match: 8. The CDR3 spans 16 residues. Germline CDR1 LGHDT, CDR2 YNNKEL (reference sequence). As DNA, the CDR3 is TGTGCCAGCAGCCCGAATGTGGACAGGGGGCGTCAGCCCCAGCATTTT. It encodes CASSPNVDRGRQPQHF. Full variable domain (remainder filled in from reference TRBV3-1 and TRBJ1-5): DTAVSQTPKYLVTQMGNDKSIKCEQNLGHDTMYWYKQDSKKFLKIMFSYNNKELIINETVPNRFSPKSPDKAHLNLHINSLELGDSAVYFCASSPNVDRGRQPQHFGDGTRLSIL.

This clonotype was recorded many times. The chain is built from TRBV6-2 or TRBV6-3 and TRBJ1-5; no firm D call. The CDR3 has 15 residues. Germline loops: CDR1 MNHEY, CDR2 SVGEGT. V was cut by 0 bases and J by 7 bases, with 13 bases left in between. This CDR3 is CASSYSEAAGQPQHF. Here the CDR3 DNA reads TGTGCCAGCAGTTACTCGGAGGCGGCGGGACAGCCCCAGCATTTT.